The rows below give T cell receptor beta chains drawn from one sample of a study of Graves' ophthalmopathy and Graves' hyperthyroidism. TCRdb passed the multiplex PCR reads through MiXCR, listing each CDR3 protein once. The data show around 400,000 distinct CDR3 sequences, with about 18% seen just once and 1.5% to 2% held by the top ten. The source material was peripheral blood. The receptor source for this set is a woman between 18 and 29 years old with Graves' ophthalmopathy. Both conserved end residues are part of each CDR3. D genes are given only for firm matches. Expanded clones get a size class; other rows say once, few or many, or leave the size out.

size	D	J	V	length	CDR3	DNA
many	TRBD1	TRBJ2-7	TRBV28	16	CATHLAGTGGAYEQYF	TGTGCCACCCACCTAGCCGGGACAGGGGGCGCGTACGAGCAGTACTTC
-	-	TRBJ1-2	TRBV7-2	13	CASSVRGDYGYTF	TGTGCCAGCAGCGTACGAGGGGACTATGGCTACACCTTC
many	TRBD2	TRBJ2-7	TRBV4-2	15	CASSQDKSGGYEQYF	TGTGCCAGCAGCCAAGATAAAAGCGGGGGGTACGAGCAGTACTTC
many	-	TRBJ1-1	TRBV15	14	CATSRVLGFREAFF	TGTGCCACCAGCAGGGTCCTGGGGTTCCGTGAAGCTTTCTTT
many	-	TRBJ1-2	TRBV7-2	17	CASSSNPGTPSGYGYTF	TGTGCCAGCAGCTCCAACCCCGGGACCCCGTCCGGGTATGGCTACACCTTC
-	-	TRBJ2-7	TRBV28	15	CASRSARTLVYEQYF	TGTGCCAGCAGGTCCGCCCGTACCCTAGTTTACGAGCAGTACTTC
many	-	TRBJ1-2	TRBV28	12	CASSENTYGYTF	TGTGCCAGCAGTGAGAACACTTATGGCTACACCTTC
many	-	TRBJ2-5	TRBV14	15	CASSQDRGIRETQYF	TGTGCCAGCAGCCAAGATCGGGGTATTCGGGAGACCCAGTACTTC
many	TRBD2	TRBJ2-2	TRBV6-1	16	CASNFLAGANTGELFF	TGTGCCAGCAACTTTTTAGCGGGGGCGAACACCGGGGAGCTGTTTTTT
-	TRBD1	TRBJ2-5	TRBV15	19	CATSRDRNRDRGLRETQYF	TGTGCCACCAGCAGAGATAGGAACAGAGACAGGGGCCTAAGGGAGACCCAGTACTTC
many	TRBD1	TRBJ2-7	TRBV11-2	18	CASSLTGTGFLSGHEQYF	TGTGCCAGCAGTTTAACCGGGACAGGGTTTTTATCGGGTCACGAGCAGTACTTC
few	-	TRBJ1-3	TRBV12-3/TRBV12-4	11	CLGSPGNTIYF	TGTTTGGGGTCGCCTGGAAACACCATATATTTT
many	-	TRBJ2-5	TRBV10-3	15	CAISESETAKETQYF	TGTGCCATCAGTGAGTCCGAGACAGCCAAAGAGACCCAGTACTTC
many	TRBD1	TRBJ1-1	TRBV11-2	16	CVSSWHRGLTGTEAFF	TGTGTCAGCAGCTGGCACAGGGGGTTGACTGGCACTGAAGCTTTCTTT
many	TRBD2	TRBJ2-7	TRBV6-5	14	CASSHRDYSYEQYF	TGTGCCAGCAGTCACCGGGACTACTCCTACGAGCAGTACTTC
many	-	TRBJ2-5	TRBV12-3/TRBV12-4	15	CASSLEPGLVETQYF	TGTGCCAGCAGTCTAGAGCCGGGACTCGTAGAGACCCAGTACTTC
many	TRBD1	TRBJ2-7	TRBV12-3/TRBV12-4	14	CASRPGQGRYEQYF	TGTGCCAGCAGGCCGGGACAGGGAAGATACGAGCAGTACTTC
-	-	TRBJ2-2	TRBV18	15	CASSPLAANTGELFF	TGTGCCAGCTCACCGCTAGCAGCGAACACCGGGGAGCTGTTTTTT
many	TRBD1	TRBJ2-2	TRBV5-1	14	CASSLRGPDGELFF	TGCGCCAGCAGCTTAAGGGGGCCAGACGGGGAGCTGTTTTTT
-	-	TRBJ2-6	TRBV6-2/TRBV6-3	15	CASSPLRRGANVLTF	TGTGCCAGCAGCCCCCTACGGCGGGGGGCCAACGTCCTGACTTTC
many	TRBD2	TRBJ2-5	TRBV6-1	15	CASKGLAGRQETQYF	TGTGCCAGCAAAGGACTAGCGGGTAGACAAGAGACCCAGTACTTC
once	-	TRBJ2-2	TRBV7-2	14	CASSKDSTTGELFF	TGTGCCAGCAGCAAAGACTCCACCACCGGGGAGCTGTTTTTT
many	-	TRBJ2-6	TRBV5-1	19	CASSWAGQGTSSGANVLTF	TGCGCCAGCAGCTGGGCCGGGCAGGGAACTAGCTCTGGGGCCAACGTCCTGACTTTC
many	-	TRBJ1-1	TRBV6-2/TRBV6-3	14	CASSYSKQITEAFF	TGTGCCAGCAGTTACTCGAAGCAGATCACTGAAGCTTTCTTT
many	-	TRBJ2-5	TRBV6-5	14	CASRTNKYQETQYF	TGTGCCAGCAGGACGAACAAATATCAAGAGACCCAGTACTTC
many	-	TRBJ1-5	TRBV25-1	14	CASKAGQGDQPQHF	TGTGCCAGCAAGGCGGGGCAGGGAGATCAGCCCCAGCATTTT
many	TRBD1	TRBJ2-7	TRBV24-1	15	CATSDPRTGFYEQYF	TGTGCCACCAGTGATCCTAGGACAGGGTTTTACGAGCAGTACTTC
many	TRBD2	TRBJ2-2	TRBV30	15	CAWRLAGGETGELFF	TGTGCCTGGAGGTTAGCGGGAGGGGAGACCGGGGAGCTGTTTTTT
many	TRBD1	TRBJ2-2	TRBV6-2/TRBV6-3	16	CASSLTTGYDTGELFF	TGTGCCAGCAGTTTAACGACAGGGTACGACACCGGGGAGCTGTTTTTT
-	TRBD2	TRBJ2-2	TRBV6-1	16	CASSEVLAGSGGELFF	TGTGCCAGCAGTGAAGTTCTAGCGGGATCAGGCGGGGAGCTGTTTTTT
many	TRBD1	TRBJ2-7	TRBV30	12	CAWSRQGSEQYF	TGTGCCTGGAGTCGACAGGGATCCGAGCAGTACTTC
many	-	TRBJ1-5	TRBV6-1	15	CASSWARWSNQPQHF	TGTGCCAGCAGCTGGGCTCGATGGAGCAATCAGCCCCAGCATTTT
many	TRBD1	TRBJ1-1	TRBV29-1	12	CSAGTGGTEAFF	TGCAGCGCGGGGACAGGGGGAACTGAAGCTTTCTTT
many	-	TRBJ1-5	TRBV19	12	CATRDGNQPQHF	TGTGCCACCAGGGATGGCAATCAGCCCCAGCATTTT
many	-	TRBJ1-5	TRBV12-3/TRBV12-4	15	CASSFGASGNQPQHF	TGTGCCAGCAGTTTTGGTGCATCGGGCAATCAGCCCCAGCATTTT
many	TRBD2	TRBJ2-2	TRBV20-1	15	CSASGLAGGTGELFF	TGCAGTGCTAGCGGACTAGCGGGAGGCACCGGGGAGCTGTTTTTT
-	-	TRBJ1-1	TRBV7-2	20	CASSLWEGPLGRQQNTEAFF	TGTGCCAGCAGCTTATGGGAGGGACCTTTGGGCCGACAACAGAACACTGAAGCTTTCTTT
-	TRBD1	TRBJ1-1	TRBV5-1	14	CASGQGGMNTEAFF	TGCGCCAGCGGACAGGGGGGGATGAACACTGAAGCTTTCTTT
many	-	TRBJ2-7	TRBV7-9	14	CASSLGPYPGEQYF	TGTGCCAGCAGCCTGGGACCCTACCCCGGGGAGCAGTACTTC
many	-	TRBJ1-6	TRBV6-5	16	CASSYSFGQLNSPLHF	TGTGCCAGCAGTTACTCCTTCGGGCAGCTTAATTCACCCCTCCACTTT
-	-	TRBJ2-5	TRBV7-7	14	CASSLSSTQETQYF	TGTGCTAGCAGCTTATCTTCTACTCAAGAGACCCAGTACTTC
-	-	TRBJ2-7	TRBV6-1	15	CASSENPGSSYEQYF	TGTGCCAGCAGTGAAAACCCAGGGAGCTCCTACGAGCAGTACTTC
many	-	TRBJ2-5	TRBV12-5	13	CASGLVLGGTQYF	TGTGCTAGTGGTTTGGTCCTGGGGGGGACCCAGTACTTC
many	TRBD1	TRBJ1-1	TRBV28	16	CASSFRRGPRGTEAFF	TGTGCCAGCAGTTTTCGCAGGGGGCCCCGGGGCACTGAAGCTTTCTTT
many	-	TRBJ1-5	TRBV11-2	13	CASSPQLNQPQHF	TGTGCCAGCAGCCCCCAGCTCAATCAGCCCCAGCATTTT
-	-	TRBJ1-6	TRBV6-2/TRBV6-3	13	CASSPSMVGALHF	TGTGCCAGCAGCCCTTCTATGGTTGGAGCCCTCCACTTT
many	-	TRBJ1-1	TRBV7-8	16	CASSLGLWGARTEAFF	TGTGCCAGCAGCTTAGGCTTATGGGGGGCGCGCACTGAAGCTTTCTTT
-	-	TRBJ2-6	TRBV6-1	15	CASSRQYSGANVLTF	TGTGCCAGCAGTCGACAGTACTCTGGGGCCAACGTCCTGACTTTC
-	-	TRBJ1-5	TRBV6-5	17	CASSYSHRYVGNQPQHF	TGTGCCAGCAGTTACTCGCACCGATACGTAGGCAATCAGCCCCAGCATTTT
few	-	TRBJ1-1	TRBV6-1	14	CASRNTGMNTEAFF	TGTGCCAGCAGAAACACAGGGATGAACACTGAAGCTTTCTTT
many	TRBD1	TRBJ1-1	TRBV11-2	14	CASSLRTGHTEAFF	TGTGCCAGCAGCTTAAGGACAGGGCACACTGAAGCTTTCTTT
many	TRBD2	TRBJ2-5	TRBV5-1	19	CASSVGGTSGGYLQETQYF	TGCGCCAGCAGCGTCGGAGGGACTAGCGGGGGATACCTCCAAGAGACCCAGTACTTC
many	-	TRBJ1-1	TRBV27	14	CASSLDPLNTEAFF	TGTGCCAGCAGTTTGGACCCATTGAACACTGAAGCTTTCTTT
many	-	TRBJ2-3	TRBV6-4	15	CASSEQGGGRDTQYF	TGTGCCAGCAGTGAACAGGGTGGGGGAAGAGATACGCAGTATTTT